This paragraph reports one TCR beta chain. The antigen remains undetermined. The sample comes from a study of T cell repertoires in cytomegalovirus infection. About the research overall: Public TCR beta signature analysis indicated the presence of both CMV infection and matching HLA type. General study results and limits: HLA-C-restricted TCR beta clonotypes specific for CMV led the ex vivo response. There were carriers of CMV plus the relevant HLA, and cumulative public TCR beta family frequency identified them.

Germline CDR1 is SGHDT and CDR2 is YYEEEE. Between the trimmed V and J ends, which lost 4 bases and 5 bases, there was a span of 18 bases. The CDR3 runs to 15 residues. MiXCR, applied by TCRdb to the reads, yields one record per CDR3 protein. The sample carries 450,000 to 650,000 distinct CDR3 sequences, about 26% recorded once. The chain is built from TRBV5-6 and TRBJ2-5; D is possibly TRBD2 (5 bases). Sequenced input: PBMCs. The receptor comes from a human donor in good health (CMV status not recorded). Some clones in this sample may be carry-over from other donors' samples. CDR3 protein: CASSRRQPVFETQYF. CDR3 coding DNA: TGTGCCAGCAGCCGGAGGCAGCCGGTATTCGAGACCCAGTACTTC.